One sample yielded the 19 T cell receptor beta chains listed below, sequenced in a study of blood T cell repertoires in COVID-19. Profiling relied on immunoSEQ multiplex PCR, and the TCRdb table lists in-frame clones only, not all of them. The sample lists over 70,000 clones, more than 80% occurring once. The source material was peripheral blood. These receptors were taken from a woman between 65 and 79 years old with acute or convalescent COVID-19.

CDR3 sequence reads: CASSLRARLGTGVDQPQHF. The CDR3 nucleotides are TGTGCCAGCAGCTTAAGGGCCCGCCTCGGGACAGGGGTGGATCAGCCCCAGCATTTT. This chain connects TRBV7-8 to TRBJ1-5; 10 nucleotides line up with TRBD1. V trimming: 2 bases; J trimming: 5 bases; junction bases outside the gene matches: 15. There are 19 residues in the CDR3. CDR1 is SGHVS, CDR2 FQNEAQ, per germline.

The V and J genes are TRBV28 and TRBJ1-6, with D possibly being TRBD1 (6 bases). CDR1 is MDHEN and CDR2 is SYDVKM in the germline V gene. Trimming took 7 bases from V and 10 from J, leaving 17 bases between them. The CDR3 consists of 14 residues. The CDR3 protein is CASTPTGRRSPLHF. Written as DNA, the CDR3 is TGTGCCAGCACTCCAACAGGGCGGCGGTCACCCCTCCACTTT.

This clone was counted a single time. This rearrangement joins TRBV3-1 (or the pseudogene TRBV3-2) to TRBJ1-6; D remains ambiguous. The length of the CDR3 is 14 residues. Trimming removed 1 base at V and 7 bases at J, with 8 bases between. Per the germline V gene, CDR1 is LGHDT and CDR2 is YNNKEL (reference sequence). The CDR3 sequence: CASSQGQENSPLHF. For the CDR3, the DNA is TGTGCCAGCAGCCAAGGGCAGGAAAATTCACCCCTCCACTTT.

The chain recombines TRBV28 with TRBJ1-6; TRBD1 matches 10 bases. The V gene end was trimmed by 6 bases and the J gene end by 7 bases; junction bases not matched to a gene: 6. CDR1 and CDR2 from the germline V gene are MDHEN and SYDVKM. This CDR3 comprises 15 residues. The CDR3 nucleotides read TGTGCCAGCAGCTGGGGACAGGGGTGGAATTCACCCCTCCACTTT. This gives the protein CASSWGQGWNSPLHF. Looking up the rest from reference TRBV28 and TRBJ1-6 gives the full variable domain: DVKVTQSSRYLVKRTGEKVFLECVQDMDHENMFWYRQDPGLGLRLIYFSYDVKMKEKGDIPEGYSVSREKKERFSLILESASTNQTSMYLCASSWGQGWNSPLHFGNGTRLTVT.

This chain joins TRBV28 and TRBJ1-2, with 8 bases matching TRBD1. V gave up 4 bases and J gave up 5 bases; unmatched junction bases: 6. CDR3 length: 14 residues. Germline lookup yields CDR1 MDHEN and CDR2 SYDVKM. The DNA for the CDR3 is TGTGCCAGCAGTTCTGGACAGGGTTGGTATGGCTACACCTTC. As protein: CASSSGQGWYGYTF.

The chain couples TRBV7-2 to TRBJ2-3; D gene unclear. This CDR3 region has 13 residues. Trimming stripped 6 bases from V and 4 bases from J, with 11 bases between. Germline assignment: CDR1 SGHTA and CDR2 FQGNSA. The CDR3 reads CASSSGPSDTQYF. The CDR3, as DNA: TGTGCCAGCAGTTCGGGTCCCTCAGATACGCAGTATTTT.

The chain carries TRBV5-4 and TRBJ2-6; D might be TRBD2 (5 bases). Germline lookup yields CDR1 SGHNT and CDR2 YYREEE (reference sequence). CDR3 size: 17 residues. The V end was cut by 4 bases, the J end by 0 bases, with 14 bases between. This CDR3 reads CASSPPVGNSGANVLTF. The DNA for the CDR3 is TGTGCCAGCAGCCCCCCGGTCGGGAACTCTGGGGCCAACGTCCTGACTTTC.

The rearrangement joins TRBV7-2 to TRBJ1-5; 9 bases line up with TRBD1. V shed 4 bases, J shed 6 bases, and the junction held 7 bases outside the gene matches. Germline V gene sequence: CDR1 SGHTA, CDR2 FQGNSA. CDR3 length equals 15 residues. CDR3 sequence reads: CASSSEGQGSQPQHF. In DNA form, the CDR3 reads TGTGCCAGCAGCTCGGAAGGACAGGGGAGTCAGCCCCAGCATTTT.

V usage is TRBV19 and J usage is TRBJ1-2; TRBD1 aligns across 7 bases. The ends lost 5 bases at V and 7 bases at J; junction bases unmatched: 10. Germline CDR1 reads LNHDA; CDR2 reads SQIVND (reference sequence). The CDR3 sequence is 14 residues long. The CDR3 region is CASSPDPQGGGYTF. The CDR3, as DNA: TGTGCCAGTAGTCCAGACCCCCAGGGGGGTGGCTACACCTTC.

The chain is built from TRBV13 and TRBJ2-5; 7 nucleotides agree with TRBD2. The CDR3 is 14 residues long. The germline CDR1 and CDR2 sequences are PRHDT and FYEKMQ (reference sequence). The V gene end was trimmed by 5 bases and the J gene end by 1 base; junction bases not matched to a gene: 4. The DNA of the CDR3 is TGTGCCAGCAGCCAAGCGGGGCCCCAAGAGACCCAGTACTTC. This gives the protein CASSQAGPQETQYF.

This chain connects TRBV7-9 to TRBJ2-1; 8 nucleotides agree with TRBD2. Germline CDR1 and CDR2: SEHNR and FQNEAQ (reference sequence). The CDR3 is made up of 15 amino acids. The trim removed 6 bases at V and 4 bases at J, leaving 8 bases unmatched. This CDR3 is CASREGSGSYNEQFF. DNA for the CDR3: TGTGCCAGCAGAGAGGGGAGCGGGAGTTACAATGAGCAGTTCTTC.

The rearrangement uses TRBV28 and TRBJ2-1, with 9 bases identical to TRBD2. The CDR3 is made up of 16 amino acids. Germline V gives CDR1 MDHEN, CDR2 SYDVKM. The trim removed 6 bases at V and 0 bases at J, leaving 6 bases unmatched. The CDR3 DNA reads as TGTGCCAGCAGACTAGCGGGCGCAAGCTCCTACAATGAGCAGTTCTTC. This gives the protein CASRLAGASSYNEQFF.

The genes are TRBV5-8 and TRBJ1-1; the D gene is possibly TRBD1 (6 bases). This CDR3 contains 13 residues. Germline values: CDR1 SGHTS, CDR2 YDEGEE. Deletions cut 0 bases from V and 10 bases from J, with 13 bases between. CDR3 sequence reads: CASSLVRGEVAFF. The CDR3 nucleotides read TGTGCCAGCAGCTTGGTCAGGGGCGAGGTAGCTTTCTTT.

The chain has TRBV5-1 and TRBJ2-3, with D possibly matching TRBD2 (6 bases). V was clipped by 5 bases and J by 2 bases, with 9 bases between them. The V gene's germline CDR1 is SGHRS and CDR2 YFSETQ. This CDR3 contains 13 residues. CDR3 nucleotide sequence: TGCGCCAGCAGGCGGGACCCCACAGATACGCAGTATTTT. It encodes CASRRDPTDTQYF.

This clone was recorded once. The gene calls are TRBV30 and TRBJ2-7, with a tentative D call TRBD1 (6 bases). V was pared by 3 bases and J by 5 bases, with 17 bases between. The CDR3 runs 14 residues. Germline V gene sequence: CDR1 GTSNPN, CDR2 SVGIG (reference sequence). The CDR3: CAWRSGTGFDEQYF. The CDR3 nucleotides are TGTGCCTGGAGGTCTGGTACAGGGTTCGACGAGCAGTACTTC.

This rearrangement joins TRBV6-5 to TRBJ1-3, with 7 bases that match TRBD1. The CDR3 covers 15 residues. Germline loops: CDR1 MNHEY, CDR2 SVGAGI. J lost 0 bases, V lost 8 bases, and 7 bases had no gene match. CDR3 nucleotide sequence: TGTGCCAGCTTTGACAGGGCAGACTCTGGAAACACCATATATTTT. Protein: CASFDRADSGNTIYF.

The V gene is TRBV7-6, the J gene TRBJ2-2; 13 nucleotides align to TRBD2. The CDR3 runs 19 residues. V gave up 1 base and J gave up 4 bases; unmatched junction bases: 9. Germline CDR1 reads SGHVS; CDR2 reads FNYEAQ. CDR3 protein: CASSLVLGLAGAGTGELFF. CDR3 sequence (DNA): TGTGCCAGCAGCTTAGTCCTCGGACTAGCGGGAGCAGGCACCGGGGAGCTGTTTTTT.

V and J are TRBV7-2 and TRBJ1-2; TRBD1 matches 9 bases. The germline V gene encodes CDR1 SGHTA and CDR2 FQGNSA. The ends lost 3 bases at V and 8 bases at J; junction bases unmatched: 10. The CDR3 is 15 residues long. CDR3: CASSLAGTGMRGYTF. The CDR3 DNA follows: TGTGCCAGCAGCTTGGCCGGGACAGGGATGAGGGGCTACACCTTC. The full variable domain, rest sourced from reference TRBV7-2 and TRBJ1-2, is GAGVSQSPSNKVTEKGKDVELRCDPISGHTALYWYRQSLGQGLEFLIYFQGNSAPDKSGLPSDRFSAERTGGSVSTLTIQRTQQEDSAVYLCASSLAGTGMRGYTFGSGTRLTVV.

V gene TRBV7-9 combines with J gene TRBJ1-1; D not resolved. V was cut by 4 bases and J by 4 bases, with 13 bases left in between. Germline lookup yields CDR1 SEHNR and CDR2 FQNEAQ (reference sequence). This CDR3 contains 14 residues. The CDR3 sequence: CASSSTGGGTEAFF. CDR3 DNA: TGTGCCAGCAGCTCTACGGGTGGCGGCACTGAAGCTTTCTTT. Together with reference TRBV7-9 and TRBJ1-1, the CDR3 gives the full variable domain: DTGVSQNPRHKITKRGQNVTFRCDPISEHNRLYWYRQTLGQGPEFLTYFQNEAQLEKSRLLSDRFSAERPKGSFSTLEIQRTEQGDSAMYLCASSSTGGGTEAFFGQGTRLTVV.